A single sample gave rise to the 23 T cell receptor beta chains below, sequenced in a study of T cells in Graves' hyperthyroidism and ophthalmopathy. Authors of the study amplified TCR beta CDR3 regions from RNA transcripts. Initially, a first-round RT-PCR of the TCR CDR3 employed the HTBI primer set. One entry per CDR3 protein, called by TCRdb with MiXCR from the multiplex PCR reads. This table has 300,000 to 450,000 distinct CDR3 sequences, around a quarter appearing once. Sequencing used blood. These receptors all come from a man aged 50-60 years with Graves' hyperthyroidism.

Comments on this clonotype: A much bigger clone sits one base away, suggesting this may be a read error. The J gene is TRBJ1-1, the V gene TRBV2; D is perhaps TRBD1 (6 bases). CDR1 SNHLY and CDR2 FYNNEI come from the germline V gene. V was clipped by 4 bases and J by 0 bases, with 6 bases between them. This CDR3 region has 13 residues. For the CDR3, the DNA is TGTGCCAGCAGTGGGGACATGAACACTGAAGCTTTCTTT. It translates to CASSGDMNTEAFF.

For this clonotype: It is unclear where the CDR3 begins or ends on the DNA, so no DNA is shown, and the CDR3 is as TCRdb lists it. V is TRBV7-3 and J is TRBJ2-1; TRBD1, the table's D call, lacks a check against the DNA. Germline CDR1 and CDR2: SGHTA and FQGTGA. The CDR3 region is 21 residues in length, termini included. This chain's CDR3 is CASSFYICSALDRAELDEQFF.

This clonotype was picked up many times. The chain is built from TRBV7-9 and TRBJ2-7; D could derive from TRBD1 or TRBD2 (5 bases each). Deletions cut 5 bases from V and 2 bases from J, with 16 bases between. CDR3 size: 15 residues. The germline gives CDR1 SEHNR, CDR2 FQNEAQ (reference sequence). CDR3 DNA sequence: TGTGCCAGCAGCCATGCCGGGACGGGACCCTACGAGCAGTACTTC. This codes for CASSHAGTGPYEQYF.

This clonotype appeared many times. The V gene is TRBV11-3, the J gene TRBJ2-1, with 16 bases aligning to TRBD2. From germline, CDR1 is SGHNT and CDR2 YENEEA. The V segment lost 5 bases and the J segment 8 bases; nucleotides outside the gene matches: 9. The CDR3 contains 17 residues. The CDR3 region has the DNA TGTGCCAGCAGCCTAGGGACTAGCGGGAGGGCCAGCGATGAGCAGTTCTTC. This gives the protein CASSLGTSGRASDEQFF.

Concerning this clonotype: The junction departs from the called germline gene at one end, perhaps through a read error. The rearrangement links TRBV11-2 to TRBJ2-7; 7 bases are a match to TRBD1. CDR3 length equals 13 residues. Germline-derived CDR1 and CDR2 are SGHAT and FQNNGV. The CDR3 reads CAGSVTGAYEQYF. The DNA of the CDR3 is TGTGCCGGCAGCGTAACAGGGGCCTACGAGCAGTACTTC. Combining the CDR3 with reference TRBV11-2 and TRBJ2-7 gives the whole variable domain EAGVAQSPRYKIIEKRQSVAFWCNPISGHATLYWYQQILGQGPKLLIQFQNNGVVDDSQLPKDRFSAERLKGVDSTLKIQPAKLEDSAVYLCAGSVTGAYEQYFGPGTRLTVT.

This clonotype was picked up many times. The J gene is TRBJ2-3, the V gene TRBV11-3; D remains unclear. Germline V gene data show CDR1 as SGHNT and CDR2 as YENEEA. V gave up 2 bases and J gave up 1 base, with 10 bases separating them. The CDR3 runs to 15 residues. Here the CDR3 reads CASSLNKLGTDTQYF. The DNA for the CDR3 is TGTGCCAGCAGCTTAAACAAGTTAGGCACAGATACGCAGTATTTT.

At least ten counts were recorded for this clonotype. The chain is built from TRBV12-3 or TRBV12-4 and TRBJ1-5; D is unclear. The V end was cut by 6 bases, the J end by 4 bases, with 7 bases between. This CDR3 contains 12 residues. The CDR3 spells CASSFSNQPQHF. The CDR3 bases are TGTGCCAGCAGCTTTTCGAATCAGCCCCAGCATTTT.

This clonotype was seen ten or more times. The genes are TRBV29-1 and TRBJ1-1, with 7 bases fitting TRBD1. Germline lookup yields CDR1 SQVTM and CDR2 ANQGSEA. V lost 6 bases, J lost 1 base, and 5 bases stayed unmatched. The CDR3 totals 13 residues. The CDR3 region has the DNA TGCAGCGTCAGGACAGGTTGGAACACTGAAGCTTTCTTT. Protein sequence: CSVRTGWNTEAFF.

This clonotype has only a few counts. This sequence joins TRBV24-1 and TRBJ2-1; 9 nucleotides line up with TRBD2. CDR1 KGHDR and CDR2 SFDVKD come from the germline V gene. The trim removed 1 base at V and 7 bases at J, leaving 4 bases unmatched. The CDR3 totals 15 residues. The CDR3 DNA reads as TGTGCCACCAGTGATTTTGCGGGAGGGTCGAATGAGCAGTTCTTC. Translating gives CATSDFAGGSNEQFF.

This clonotype was found many times. The CDR3 spells CAWSVSSTAEAFF. The CDR3 DNA is TGTGCCTGGAGTGTAAGTTCGACAGCCGAAGCTTTCTTT. This chain links TRBV30 with TRBJ1-1, with D tentatively TRBD1 (5 bases). CDR3 size: 13 residues. V was cut by 0 bases and J by 8 bases, with 13 bases left in between. Germline values: CDR1 GTSNPN, CDR2 SVGIG (reference sequence).

The chain is built from TRBV20-1 and TRBJ1-1, with a tentative D call TRBD1 (5 bases). V lost 7 bases, J lost 5 bases, and 20 bases lay in between. This CDR3 is 14 amino acids long. Germline assignment: CDR1 DFQATT and CDR2 SNEGSKA (reference sequence). In DNA form, the CDR3 reads TGCAGTGTGCAGAAGGGTCAGGGAAATACTGAAGCTTTCTTT. Its translation: CSVQKGQGNTEAFF.

This clonotype was observed a handful of times. The rearrangement uses TRBV2 and TRBJ1-2; maybe TRBD1 (6 bases). CDR1 and CDR2 (germline): SNHLY, FYNNEI. CDR3 size: 14 residues. Trimming took off 3 bases at V and 4 bases at J, with 12 bases between the two ends. CDR3 sequence (DNA): TGTGCCAGCAGTGACACGGGGGCCTCCTATGGCTACACCTTC. Translated, it gives CASSDTGASYGYTF.

The chain joins TRBV6-5 to TRBJ1-2; no clear D. The germline V gene encodes CDR1 MNHEY and CDR2 SVGAGI. The V end was cut by 0 bases, the J end by 4 bases, with 12 bases between. The CDR3 has 15 amino acids. CDR3 DNA sequence: TGTGCCAGCAGTTACTCTACACTTTTTGGCTATGGCTACACCTTC. The encoded protein is CASSYSTLFGYGYTF.

This clonotype appeared a few times. Written as DNA, the CDR3 is TGTGCCAGCAGCGGGCTTAGCGGGACTAGCTCCTACGAGCAGTACTTC. Translated, it gives CASSGLSGTSSYEQYF. The V gene is TRBV3-1, the J gene TRBJ2-7; 8 nucleotides agree with TRBD2. The germline CDR1 and CDR2 sequences are LGHDT and YNNKEL (reference sequence). This CDR3 comprises 16 residues. After removal of 5 bases from V and 0 bases from J, the junction contained 9 bases not matched to a gene.

This clonotype showed up just once. The CDR3 region is CASSHDSSYEQYF. The DNA of the CDR3 is TGTGCCAGCAGCCACGACAGTTCCTACGAGCAGTACTTC. The chain uses TRBV7-9 and TRBJ2-7; a possible D gene is TRBD1 (5 bases). Trimming shortened V by 5 bases and J by 1 base, and 9 bases separated the two germline ends. Germline V gene data show CDR1 as SEHNR and CDR2 as FQNEAQ (reference sequence). The CDR3 is made up of 13 amino acids.

The V gene is TRBV11-2, the J gene TRBJ2-5; unclear D gene. V was pared by 5 bases and J by 5 bases, with 9 bases between. Germline V gene lookup returns CDR1 SGHAT and CDR2 FQNNGV. This CDR3 spans 12 amino acids. This CDR3 reads CASSTLWETQYF. CDR3 nucleotides: TGTGCCAGCAGCACCCTTTGGGAGACCCAGTACTTC.

V usage is TRBV28 and J usage is TRBJ2-7; 7 bases are shared with TRBD2. The V gene's germline CDR1 is MDHEN and CDR2 SYDVKM. CDR3 length equals 15 residues. The V gene end was trimmed by 4 bases and the J gene end by 0 bases; junction bases not matched to a gene: 6. This chain's CDR3 is CASSSGGRSSYEQYF. CDR3 coding DNA: TGTGCCAGCAGTTCAGGCGGGAGAAGCTCCTACGAGCAGTACTTC.

The CDR3: CSATGLAGLTDTQYF. Here the CDR3 DNA reads TGCAGTGCAACGGGACTAGCGGGCCTCACAGATACGCAGTATTTT. This chain connects TRBV20-1 to TRBJ2-3; TRBD2 aligns across 12 bases. Germline V gene sequence: CDR1 DFQATT, CDR2 SNEGSKA (reference sequence). Trimming removed 6 bases from V and 2 bases from J; junction bases left unmatched: 6. There are 15 residues in the CDR3.

This clonotype has only a few counts. The chain couples TRBV27 to TRBJ2-7; no clear D gene. The CDR3 length is 12 residues. V lost 3 bases and J lost 3, with 6 bases in between. Germline V gene data show CDR1 as MNHEY and CDR2 as SMNVEV (reference sequence). CDR3: CASSFIGYEQYF. CDR3 DNA sequence: TGTGCCAGCAGTTTCATTGGCTACGAGCAGTACTTC.

This clonotype has more than one count but fewer than ten. The genes are TRBV6-1 and TRBJ1-2; 11 nucleotides align to TRBD1. This CDR3 comprises 16 residues. Looked up from germline, CDR1 is MNHNS and CDR2 is SASEGT. Unmatched junction bases numbered 4, after V lost 0 bases and J lost 4 bases. The CDR3 loop is CASSEALGTGGYGYTF. Written as DNA, the CDR3 is TGTGCCAGCAGTGAAGCGTTGGGGACAGGGGGCTATGGCTACACCTTC.

In nucleotides, the CDR3 is TGTGCCAGCAGCCCACAGGGGGTGACGGCCAAAAACATTCAGTACTTC. Translation gives CASSPQGVTAKNIQYF. This sequence joins TRBV3-1 and TRBJ2-4, with 8 bases that match TRBD1. Germline V gene sequence: CDR1 LGHDT, CDR2 YNNKEL (reference sequence). This CDR3 is built from 16 residues. Trimming took 4 bases from V and 1 from J; bases not matched to a gene: 6.

This clonotype was seen at least ten times. V usage is TRBV11-2 and J usage is TRBJ2-5; TRBD2 might be the D (6 bases). Trimming cost V 3 bases and J 4 bases, with 12 bases left between them. Germline assignment: CDR1 SGHAT and CDR2 FQNNGV. This CDR3 spans 14 amino acids. As DNA, the CDR3 is TGTGCCAGCAGCTTCGGGCTGGAGGGAGAGACCCAGTACTTC. Encoded protein: CASSFGLEGETQYF.

This chain connects TRBV11-3 to TRBJ1-1, with a tentative D call TRBD1 (6 bases). Germline V gene lookup returns CDR1 SGHNT and CDR2 YENEEA. V was trimmed by 5 bases and J by 7 bases, leaving 23 bases between them. The CDR3 extends over 16 amino acids. CDR3 nucleotide sequence: TGTGCCAGCAGCCATCTACAGGGAGGAGTCCTCCTTGAAGCTTTCTTT. It yields the protein CASSHLQGGVLLEAFF.